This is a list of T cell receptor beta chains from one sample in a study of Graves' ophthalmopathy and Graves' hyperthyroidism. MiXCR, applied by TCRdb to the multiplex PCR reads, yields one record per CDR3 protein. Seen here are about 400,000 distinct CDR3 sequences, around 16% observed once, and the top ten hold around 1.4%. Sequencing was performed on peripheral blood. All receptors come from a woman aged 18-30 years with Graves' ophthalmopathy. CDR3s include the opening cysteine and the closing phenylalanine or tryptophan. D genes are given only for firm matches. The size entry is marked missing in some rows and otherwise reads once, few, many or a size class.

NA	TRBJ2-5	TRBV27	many	TGTGCCAGCAGACCCAATCCGCGCGGGGATTCGGAGACCCAGTACTTC	CASRPNPRGDSETQYF
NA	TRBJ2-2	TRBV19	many	TGTGCCAGTCTCGGACTCGACAACACCGGGGAGCTGTTTTTT	CASLGLDNTGELFF
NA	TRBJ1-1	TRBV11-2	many	TGTGCCAGCAGCTTGTCGGTTCAGGGGAGGTCTGAAGCTTTCTTT	CASSLSVQGRSEAFF
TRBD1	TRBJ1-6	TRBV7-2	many	TGTGCCAGCAGCTTAGTGAGGGCACAGGGGGTTAATGGATCACCCCTCCACTTT	CASSLVRAQGVNGSPLHF
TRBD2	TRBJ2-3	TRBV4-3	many	TGCGCCAGCAGCTCCAGGGGGGGACTAGCACCCACAGATACGCAGTATTTT	CASSSRGGLAPTDTQYF
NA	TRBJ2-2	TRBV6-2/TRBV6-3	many	TGTGCCAGCAGTTATCAGGACACCGGGGAGCTGTTTTTT	CASSYQDTGELFF
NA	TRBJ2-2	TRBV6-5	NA	TGTGCCAGCAGTTATGTCATCCTTGGGACGAACACCGGGGAGCTGTTTTTT	CASSYVILGTNTGELFF
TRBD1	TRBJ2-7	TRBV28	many	TGTGCCAGCAGGAGTCTTTGGGACAGCCCCGAGCAGTACTTC	CASRSLWDSPEQYF
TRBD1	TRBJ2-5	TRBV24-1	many	TGTGCCACCAGTGATTGGACAGGGTCAGCAGAGACCCAGTACTTC	CATSDWTGSAETQYF
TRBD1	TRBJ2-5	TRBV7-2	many	TGTGCCAGCAGCTTTCCGGGACAGGGTCGGGAGACCCAGTACTTC	CASSFPGQGRETQYF
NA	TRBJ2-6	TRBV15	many	TGTGCCACCAGCCGCGACCCTTCTGGGGCCAACGTCCTGACTTTC	CATSRDPSGANVLTF
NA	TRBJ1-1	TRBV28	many	TGTGCCAGCAGTTGGAGGAAGACCCCGAACACTGAAGCTTTCTTT	CASSWRKTPNTEAFF
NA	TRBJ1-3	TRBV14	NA	TGTGCCAGCAGCCAAGATCTACGAAACACCATATATTTT	CASSQDLRNTIYF
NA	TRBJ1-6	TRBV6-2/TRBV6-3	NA	TGTGCCAGCACCTTAAGGGGGTTTAATTCACCCCTCCACTTT	CASTLRGFNSPLHF
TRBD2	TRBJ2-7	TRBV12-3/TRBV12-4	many	TGTGCCAGCACCCCGGGACTAGCGAGAGAGACTGAGCAGTACTTC	CASTPGLARETEQYF
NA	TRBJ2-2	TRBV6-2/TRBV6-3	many	TGTGCCAGCAGCCAGGGTTGGGACTCACGGACCGGGGAGCTGTTTTTT	CASSQGWDSRTGELFF
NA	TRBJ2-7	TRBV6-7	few	TGTGCCAGCAGTTACCCGGCCGGGGGACGAGAAGAGCAGTACTTC	CASSYPAGGREEQYF
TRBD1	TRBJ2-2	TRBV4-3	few	TGCGCCAGCAGCTTGGGAACGGGACAGGGGAACACCGGGGAGCTGTTTTTT	CASSLGTGQGNTGELFF
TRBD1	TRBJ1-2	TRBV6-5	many	TGTGCCAGCAGTTACTCGGCAGGGGGCATAGGCTATGGCTACACCTTC	CASSYSAGGIGYGYTF
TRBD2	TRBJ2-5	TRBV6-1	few	TGTGCCAGCAGTGAAGGTCGACTAGCGGAGACCCAGTACTTC	CASSEGRLAETQYF